These 32 T cell receptor beta chains originate from one sample sequenced in a study of technical replicates of blood from a handful of donors. TCRdb's copy holds only in-frame clones and misses some; the assay was immunoSEQ multiplex PCR. The repertoire consists of 65,000 to 90,000 clones, with approximately 90% occurring once and the leading ten covering roughly 0.27%. The source material was T cells isolated from PBMCs. The origin of the receptors is a human donor in good health.

The V gene is TRBV30, the J gene TRBJ2-1, with D perhaps matching TRBD2 (5 bases). The germline V gene has CDR1 GTSNPN and CDR2 SVGIG (reference sequence). The V gene lost 3 bases and the J gene lost 7 bases, with 13 bases spanning the gap. The CDR3 has 13 residues. For the CDR3, the DNA is TGTGCCTGGAGCGTGGGCAGAGGGAATGAGCAGTTCTTC. Protein product: CAWSVGRGNEQFF.

This clone was recorded only once. The chain is built from TRBV7-9 and TRBJ1-3; D gene unclear. The CDR3 sequence is 12 residues long. Trimming removed 5 bases from V and 5 bases from J, with 7 bases in between. CDR1 is SEHNR, CDR2 FQNEAQ, per germline (reference sequence). CDR3 in amino acids: CASSPSRNTIYF. CDR3 coding DNA: TGTGCCAGCAGCCCGTCCCGAAACACCATATATTTT.

This chain connects TRBV10-3 to TRBJ2-7; TRBD1 matches 9 bases. V lost 3 bases, J lost 0 bases, and 15 bases stayed unmatched. CDR1 and CDR2 from the germline V gene are ENHRY and SYGVKD. The CDR3 is 19 residues long. CDR3 sequence: CAISETPGQGPLSSYEQYF. CDR3 nucleotides: TGTGCCATCAGTGAAACCCCGGGACAGGGACCCCTCAGCTCCTACGAGCAGTACTTC.

This chain joins TRBV4-1 and TRBJ2-2; TRBD1 is a possible D gene (6 bases). The CDR3 is 15 residues long. The germline CDR1 and CDR2 sequences are MGHRA and YSYEKL. V shed 0 bases and J shed 6 bases, with 11 bases lying between them. This CDR3 reads CASSQDRGGSGELFF. CDR3 nucleotides: TGCGCCAGCAGCCAAGATCGTGGGGGCTCCGGGGAGCTGTTTTTT.

The chain has TRBV11-1 and TRBJ2-5; tentative D call: TRBD2 (7 bases). CDR1 and CDR2 (germline): SGHAT, FQDESV (reference sequence). This CDR3 is built from 17 residues. Deletions cut 5 bases from V and 0 bases from J, with 19 bases between. This CDR3 is CASSRRRGAENQETQYF. The CDR3 DNA reads TGTGCCAGCAGCCGTCGCCGGGGGGCAGAGAACCAAGAGACCCAGTACTTC.

V and J are TRBV6-6 and TRBJ2-5, with TRBD1 as a possible D gene (6 bases). V shed 4 bases and J shed 5 bases, with 14 bases lying between them. This CDR3 contains 14 residues. Germline V gene data show CDR1 as MNHNY and CDR2 as SVGAGI (reference sequence). The CDR3 region has the DNA TGTGCCAGCAGTTCCAGACAGGTCGGCGAGACCCAGTACTTC. Translation: CASSSRQVGETQYF.

This clone was found once. The chain combines TRBV10-1 with TRBJ1-2; D unclear. V gave up 2 bases and J gave up 1 base, with 5 bases separating them. The CDR3 runs to 13 residues. Germline values: CDR1 WNHNN, CDR2 SYGVQD (reference sequence). The CDR3 sequence is CASSEDNNYGYTF. CDR3 coding DNA: TGCGCCAGCAGTGAGGACAATAACTATGGCTACACCTTC.

V is TRBV29-1 and J is TRBJ2-2; perhaps TRBD1 as D (7 bases). Germline V gives CDR1 SQVTM, CDR2 ANQGSEA. This CDR3 region has 16 residues. Trimming took off 4 bases at V and 0 bases at J, with 15 bases between the two ends. CDR3 in amino acids: CSVVLEGAANTGELFF. The CDR3 DNA sequence: TGCAGCGTTGTTTTGGAGGGGGCGGCGAACACCGGGGAGCTGTTTTTT.

The V call is TRBV27, the J call TRBJ2-2, with TRBD1 identical over 8 bases. Trimming cost V 5 bases and J 6 bases; bases outside gene matches: 23. Germline CDR1 is MNHEY and CDR2 is SMNVEV (reference sequence). The CDR3 extends over 20 amino acids. The CDR3 reads CASSPRSSLFRGLVSGELFF. The CDR3 DNA follows: TGTGCCAGCAGTCCCCGCAGCAGTTTATTCAGGGGGCTAGTTTCCGGGGAGCTGTTTTTT.

V gene TRBV6-5 combines with J gene TRBJ2-5; 8 positions match TRBD2. The CDR3 contains 14 residues. The V and J ends lost 7 bases and 7 bases, in that order; junction bases with no gene match: 11. Per germline, CDR1 MNHEY and CDR2 SVGAGI. CDR3 bases: TGTGCCAGCAAACGAGCGGGGGAAGGTGTGACCCAGTACTTC. It specifies CASKRAGEGVTQYF.

The chain recombines TRBV9 with TRBJ2-3; 7 bases align to TRBD2. The V segment lost 0 bases and the J segment 2 bases; nucleotides outside the gene matches: 9. The germline V gene encodes CDR1 SGDLS and CDR2 YYNGEE. The CDR3 is 17 amino acids. The CDR3 nucleotides are TGTGCCAGCAGCGTAGGAAATGTGCGGGAGTACACAGATACGCAGTATTTT. This sequence encodes CASSVGNVREYTDTQYF.

The genes are TRBV4-1 and TRBJ2-7; 7 bases line up with TRBD2. J lost 7 bases, V lost 2 bases, and 11 bases had no gene match. This CDR3 region has 15 residues. CDR1 is MGHRA and CDR2 is YSYEKL in the germline V gene. CDR3 DNA: TGCGCCAGCAGCCAACCCCCGCTGGGGGGGATAGAGCAGTACTTC. Translated, it gives CASSQPPLGGIEQYF.

The chain uses TRBV7-9 and TRBJ2-7; 8 bases agree with TRBD1. Per the germline V gene, CDR1 is SEHNR and CDR2 is FQNEAQ (reference sequence). With 1 base clipped from V and 1 base from J, the junction kept 6 bases outside the gene matches. CDR3 length equals 16 residues. DNA of the CDR3: TGTGCCAGCAGCTTAGATCCCGGGACAGGATCCTACGAGCAGTACTTC. Amino acids: CASSLDPGTGSYEQYF.

The chain links TRBV6-5 to TRBJ1-6, with 8 bases lining up with TRBD1. Unmatched junction bases numbered 8, after V lost 4 bases and J lost 9 bases. CDR3 length equals 15 residues. Germline CDR1 reads MNHEY; CDR2 reads SVGAGI. DNA of the CDR3: TGTGCCAGCAGTTGGGGCAGGGGGCTAGGTTCACCCCTCCACTTT. The encoded protein is CASSWGRGLGSPLHF.

The rearrangement links TRBV5-1 to TRBJ2-7, with 8 nucleotides matching TRBD1. The length of the CDR3 is 14 residues. V shed 0 bases, J shed 3 bases, and the junction held 2 bases outside the gene matches. Germline V gene data show CDR1 as SGHRS and CDR2 as YFSETQ. The CDR3 loop reads CASSLGTGFYEQYF. CDR3 coding DNA: TGCGCCAGCAGCTTGGGGACAGGGTTCTACGAGCAGTACTTC.

This chain uses TRBV6-1 with TRBJ2-7; 8 positions match TRBD1. CDR3 length: 12 residues. With V trimmed by 10 bases and J by 3 bases, 5 bases remained unmatched. Germline-derived CDR1 and CDR2 are MNHNS and SASEGT. Written as DNA, the CDR3 is TGTGCCACCAAGGGACAGGTCTACGAGCAGTACTTC. Its translation: CATKGQVYEQYF.

The rearrangement uses TRBV6-1 and TRBJ2-4; 9 bases map to TRBD1. Trimming at V came to 6 bases and at J to 8 bases, leaving 5 bases not matched to a gene. The CDR3 spans 13 residues. Germline V CDR1 and CDR2: MNHNS, SASEGT. This CDR3 is CASSTDRGDIQYF. CDR3 DNA sequence: TGTGCCAGCAGCACGGACAGGGGTGACATTCAGTACTTC.

The V and J genes are TRBV15 and TRBJ2-7; tentatively, D is TRBD1 (5 bases). The V gene's germline CDR1 is LNHNV and CDR2 YYDKDF (reference sequence). This CDR3 is built from 14 residues. V dropped 0 bases and J dropped 2 bases, with 8 bases sitting between them. CDR3 sequence (DNA): TGTGCCACCAGCAGAGAGGCAGGGACCTACGAGCAGTACTTC. This encodes CATSREAGTYEQYF.

The chain recombines TRBV5-1 with TRBJ1-1, with D perhaps TRBD1 (5 bases). From germline, CDR1 is SGHRS and CDR2 YFSETQ. V gave up 0 bases and J gave up 4 bases, with 13 bases separating them. There are 15 residues in the CDR3. The DNA for the CDR3 is TGCGCCAGCAGCTTGGTAGGGGTTCTTTCCACTGAAGCTTTCTTT. Protein: CASSLVGVLSTEAFF.

The V call is TRBV5-1, the J call TRBJ2-7, with 7 bases matching TRBD2. The CDR3 contains 16 residues. The germline V gene encodes CDR1 SGHRS and CDR2 YFSETQ. The trim removed 0 bases at V and 4 bases at J, leaving 10 bases unmatched. The CDR3 DNA sequence: TGCGCCAGCAGCTTGGATCCCGCGGGAGTAAGTTACGAGCAGTACTTC. It specifies CASSLDPAGVSYEQYF.

The gene calls are TRBV5-6 and TRBJ2-3, with D possibly TRBD2 on 6 matching bases. Per germline, CDR1 SGHDT and CDR2 YYEEEE. V was pared by 5 bases and J by 1 base, with 20 bases between. The CDR3 covers 17 residues. The CDR3 spells CASSPGGGNLGTDTQYF. The CDR3, as DNA: TGTGCCAGCAGTCCCGGTGGGGGGAATCTTGGCACAGATACGCAGTATTTT.

The chain is built from TRBV19 and TRBJ2-7, with 9 bases that match TRBD2. The ends lost 4 bases at V and 1 base at J; junction bases unmatched: 5. The CDR3 runs 15 residues. CDR1 and CDR2 (germline): LNHDA, SQIVND (reference sequence). DNA for the CDR3: TGTGCCAGTAGTAACTTAGCGGGGGAGTCCTACGAGCAGTACTTC. It codes for CASSNLAGESYEQYF.

The chain couples TRBV6-1 to TRBJ2-2; no clear D. Trimming left V 8 bases short and J 3 bases short, with 10 bases between. The CDR3 has 13 residues. The germline V gene encodes CDR1 MNHNS and CDR2 SASEGT. CDR3 in DNA: TGTGCCAGCCAGCGTCGGGACACCGGGGAGCTGTTTTTT. This sequence encodes CASQRRDTGELFF.

In this sample, this clone turned up a few times. The chain is built from TRBV27 and TRBJ1-1, with 7 bases lining up with TRBD1. The trim removed 9 bases at V and 7 bases at J, leaving 11 bases unmatched. The CDR3 loop spans 13 amino acids. The germline gives CDR1 MNHEY, CDR2 SMNVEV (reference sequence). CDR3: CASSPGTVSEAFF. CDR3 in DNA: TGTGCCAGTAGCCCCGGGACAGTTAGTGAAGCTTTCTTT.

J is TRBJ2-2 and V is TRBV13, with 7 bases identical to TRBD2. With 1 base clipped from V and 1 base from J, the junction kept 9 bases outside the gene matches. The CDR3 totals 18 residues. Germline V CDR1 and CDR2: PRHDT, FYEKMQ (reference sequence). DNA of the CDR3: TGTGCCAGCAGCTTAGACGGCGGGAGCCATCGGAACACCGGGGAGCTGTTTTTT. This translates into CASSLDGGSHRNTGELFF.

This chain connects TRBV9 to TRBJ2-7; D is perhaps TRBD2 (6 bases). Germline-derived CDR1 and CDR2 are SGDLS and YYNGEE. There are 14 residues in the CDR3. V was trimmed by 4 bases and J by 5 bases, leaving 16 bases between them. The DNA for the CDR3 is TGTGCCAGCAGCCCCCCCGGGGGTGGAGACGAGCAGTACTTC. Translating it yields CASSPPGGGDEQYF.

The chain couples TRBV2 to TRBJ2-1, with 9 bases that match TRBD1. This CDR3 has 15 amino acids. Germline V gives CDR1 SNHLY, CDR2 FYNNEI. J was trimmed by 4 bases and V by 6 bases; bases with no gene match: 7. Here the CDR3 DNA reads TGTGCCAGCAGCACCGGGACAGGGATGTACAATGAGCAGTTCTTC. Translating it yields CASSTGTGMYNEQFF.

The chain couples TRBV29-1 to TRBJ1-1; D may be TRBD1 (5 bases). Germline CDR1 is SQVTM and CDR2 is ANQGSEA. The CDR3 spans 14 residues. Deletions cut 4 bases from V and 1 base from J, with 13 bases between. The CDR3 is CSVVVWGQNTEAFF. The CDR3 coding sequence is TGCAGCGTTGTTGTATGGGGCCAGAACACTGAAGCTTTCTTT. The full variable domain, in which reference TRBV29-1 and TRBJ1-1 provide the parts outside the CDR3, is SAVISQKPSRDICQRGTSLTIQCQVDSQVTMMFWYRQQPGQSLTLIATANQGSEATYESGFVIDKFPISRPNLTFSTLTVSNMSPEDSSIYLCSVVVWGQNTEAFFGQGTRLTVV.

The chain has TRBV27 and TRBJ2-6; no clear D. CDR3 length: 15 residues. V lost 6 bases, J lost 2 bases, and 11 bases lay in between. Germline CDR1 and CDR2: MNHEY and SMNVEV (reference sequence). The CDR3: CASRSSLAGANVLTF. The CDR3 DNA is TGTGCCAGCAGATCATCGTTAGCTGGGGCCAACGTCCTGACTTTC.

The V call is TRBV27, the J call TRBJ2-2; TRBD2 matches at 7 bases. Germline CDR1 is MNHEY and CDR2 is SMNVEV (reference sequence). The V segment lost 5 bases and the J segment 4 bases; nucleotides outside the gene matches: 10. The CDR3 is 16 amino acids. CDR3 sequence: CASSEASGEGTGELFF. The DNA for the CDR3 is TGTGCCAGCAGTGAAGCTTCCGGGGAGGGCACCGGGGAGCTGTTTTTT.

The chain carries TRBV5-1 and TRBJ2-2, with D possibly TRBD1 on 6 matching bases. The V and J ends lost 5 bases and 3 bases respectively, with 14 bases between them. CDR1 SGHRS and CDR2 YFSETQ come from the germline V gene. The CDR3 runs to 15 residues. CDR3 nucleotides: TGCGCCAGCAGAATACAGGGAATATACACCGGGGAGCTGTTTTTT. Encoded protein: CASRIQGIYTGELFF.

The gene calls are TRBV6-1 and TRBJ2-2; a possible D gene is TRBD1 (6 bases). V dropped 7 bases and J dropped 4 bases, with 13 bases sitting between them. The length of the CDR3 is 14 residues. In germline, CDR1 is MNHNS, CDR2 SASEGT. The CDR3 region is CASTPGDLTGELFF. The CDR3 DNA reads TGTGCCAGCACTCCAGGGGACCTCACCGGGGAGCTGTTTTTT.